This T cell receptor beta chain is from a study of CD8 T cells in ankylosing spondylitis. Quantitative molecular-barcoded 5'-RACE generated the TCR beta libraries. In TCRdb, the 5' RACE reads were re-called with MiXCR into one record per CDR3 protein. The table includes hundreds of thousands of distinct CDR3 sequences, roughly a quarter detected once. This clonotype was detected only a few times. Its antigen is unidentified. The V segment lost 4 bases and the J segment 1 base; nucleotides outside the gene matches: 10. This CDR3 spans 16 amino acids. Germline V gives CDR1 DFQATT, CDR2 SNEGSKA (reference sequence). Study-wide results and caveats: According to the report, clones linked to the disease were significantly enriched in matched synovial fluid samples taken from ankylosing spondylitis patients. Disease-linked clones, CD8+, were relatively rare in peripheral blood. Blood from ankylosing spondylitis patients appeared to carry a characteristic roughly 8-variant TCR beta motif.

This receptor was taken from a male donor with ankylosing spondylitis. The chain has TRBV20-1 and TRBJ2-3; TRBD2 matches 8 bases. Sample: blood, either unsorted or a sorted T cell fraction (not recorded which). For the CDR3, the DNA is TGCAGTGCTATTCCCCCTAGCGGGTTCGGCACAGATACGCAGTATTTT. It yields the protein CSAIPPSGFGTDTQYF.